This T cell receptor (beta chain) was recorded in a study of T cells in localized non-small cell lung cancer. Study-wide points: Density of T cells in blood, when higher, went with longer overall survival. Median roughly 57 top-100 tumor clones were shared with paired adjacent lung.

The V end lost 3 bases, the J end lost 1 base, and 6 bases lay between the germline ends. CDR1 MNHNS and CDR2 SASEGT come from the germline V gene. The length of the CDR3 is 13 residues. This clone was counted a single time. Its antigen is unidentified. Produced via immunoSEQ multiplex PCR; TCRdb's table is partial and in-frame only. The sample shows more than 30,000 clones, about 81% of them seen only once. The chain couples TRBV6-1 to TRBJ1-1; D gene ambiguous. The sample here was peripheral blood, taken before any cancer treatment. The TCR comes from a male donor at least 60 years old with stage II squamous cell lung carcinoma. The CDR3 sequence: CASSDQQNTEAFF. The CDR3 nucleotides read TGTGCCAGCAGTGACCAGCAGAACACTGAAGCTTTCTTT.